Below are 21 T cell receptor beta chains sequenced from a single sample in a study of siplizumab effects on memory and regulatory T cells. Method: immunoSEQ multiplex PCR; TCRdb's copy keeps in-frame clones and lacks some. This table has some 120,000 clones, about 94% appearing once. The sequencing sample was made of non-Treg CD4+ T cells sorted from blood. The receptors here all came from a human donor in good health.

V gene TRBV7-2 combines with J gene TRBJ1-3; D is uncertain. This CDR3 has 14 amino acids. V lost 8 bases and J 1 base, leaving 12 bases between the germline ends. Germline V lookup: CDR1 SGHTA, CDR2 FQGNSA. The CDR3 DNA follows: TGTGCCAGCGGTGGTCAGGCATCTGGAAACACCATATATTTT. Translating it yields CASGGQASGNTIYF.

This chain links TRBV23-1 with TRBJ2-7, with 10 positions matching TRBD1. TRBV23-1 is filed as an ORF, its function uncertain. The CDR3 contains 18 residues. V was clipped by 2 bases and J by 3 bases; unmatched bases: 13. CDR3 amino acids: CASSQGPSPGQGNYEQYF. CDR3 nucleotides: TGCGCCAGCAGTCAAGGACCCTCCCCGGGACAGGGGAACTACGAGCAGTACTTC.

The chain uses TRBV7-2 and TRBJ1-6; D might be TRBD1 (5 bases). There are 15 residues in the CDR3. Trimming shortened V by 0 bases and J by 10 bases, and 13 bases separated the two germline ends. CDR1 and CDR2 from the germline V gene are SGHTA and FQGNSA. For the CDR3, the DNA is TGTGCCAGCAGCTTAGCGCAGGGAGGTGGATCACCCCTCCACTTT. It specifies CASSLAQGGGSPLHF. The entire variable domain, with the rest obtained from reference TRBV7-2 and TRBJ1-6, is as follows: GAGVSQSPSNKVTEKGKDVELRCDPISGHTALYWYRQSLGQGLEFLIYFQGNSAPDKSGLPSDRFSAERTGGSVSTLTIQRTQQEDSAVYLCASSLAQGGGSPLHFGNGTRLTVT.

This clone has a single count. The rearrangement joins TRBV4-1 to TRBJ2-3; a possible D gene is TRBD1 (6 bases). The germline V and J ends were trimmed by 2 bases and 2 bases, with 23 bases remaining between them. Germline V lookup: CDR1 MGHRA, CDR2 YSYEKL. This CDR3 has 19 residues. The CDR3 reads CASSQRALQGVGITDTQYF. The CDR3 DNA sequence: TGCGCCAGCAGCCAACGGGCACTACAGGGTGTAGGGATCACAGATACGCAGTATTTT.

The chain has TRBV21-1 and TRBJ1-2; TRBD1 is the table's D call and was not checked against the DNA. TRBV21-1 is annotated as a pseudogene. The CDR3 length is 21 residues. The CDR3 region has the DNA TGTGCCAGCAGCGAGCCTCTAGACAGGTACCCAGAAGTAACCCAGAACTATGGCTACACCTTC. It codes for CASSEPLDRYPEVTQNYGYTF.

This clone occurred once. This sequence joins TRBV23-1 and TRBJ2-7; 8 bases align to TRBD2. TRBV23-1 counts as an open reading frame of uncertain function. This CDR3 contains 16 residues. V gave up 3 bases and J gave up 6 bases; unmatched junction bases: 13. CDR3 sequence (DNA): TGCGCCAGCAGTCACGGGGGGGGCAGGGCTTTCTCCGAGCAGTACTTC. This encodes CASSHGGGRAFSEQYF.

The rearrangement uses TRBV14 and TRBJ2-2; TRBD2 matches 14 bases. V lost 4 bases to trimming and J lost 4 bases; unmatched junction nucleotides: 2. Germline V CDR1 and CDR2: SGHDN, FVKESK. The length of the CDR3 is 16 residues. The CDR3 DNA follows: TGTGCCAGCAGCCGACTAGCGGGGGGGTTCACCGGGGAGCTGTTTTTT. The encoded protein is CASSRLAGGFTGELFF.

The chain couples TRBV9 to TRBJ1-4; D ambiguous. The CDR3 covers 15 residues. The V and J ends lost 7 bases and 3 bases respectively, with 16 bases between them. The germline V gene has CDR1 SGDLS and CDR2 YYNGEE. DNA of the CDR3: TGTGCCAGCTCCCGAGCGGGTGAAGCTAATGAAAAACTGTTTTTT. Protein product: CASSRAGEANEKLFF. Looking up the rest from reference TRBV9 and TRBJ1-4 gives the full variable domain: DSGVTQTPKHLITATGQRVTLRCSPRSGDLSVYWYQQSLDQGLQFLIQYYNGEERAKGNILERFSAQQFPDLHSELNLSSLELGDSALYFCASSRAGEANEKLFFGSGTQLSVL.

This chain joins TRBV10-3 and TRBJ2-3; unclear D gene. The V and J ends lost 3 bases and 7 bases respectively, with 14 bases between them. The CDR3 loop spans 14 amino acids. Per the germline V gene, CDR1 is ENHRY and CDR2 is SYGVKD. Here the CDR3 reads CAISDSTLRYTQYF. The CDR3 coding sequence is TGTGCCATCAGTGACTCAACCCTACGGTATACGCAGTATTTT.

The CDR3 protein is CASSTGVGGFYEQYF. The CDR3 DNA is TGTGCCAGTAGTACCGGTGTAGGAGGGTTCTACGAGCAGTACTTC. The rearrangement joins TRBV19 to TRBJ2-7; D possibly corresponds to TRBD2 (6 bases). CDR1 LNHDA and CDR2 SQIVND come from the germline V gene (reference sequence). The CDR3 consists of 15 residues. With 4 bases removed from V and 3 bases from J, the gap between germline ends came to 16 bases.

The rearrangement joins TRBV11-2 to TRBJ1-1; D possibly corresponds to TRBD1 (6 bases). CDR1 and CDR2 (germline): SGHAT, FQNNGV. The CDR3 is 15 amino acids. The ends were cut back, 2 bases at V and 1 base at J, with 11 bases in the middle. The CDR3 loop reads CASSLPYRANTEAFF. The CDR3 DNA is TGTGCCAGCAGCTTACCCTACAGGGCGAACACTGAAGCTTTCTTT.

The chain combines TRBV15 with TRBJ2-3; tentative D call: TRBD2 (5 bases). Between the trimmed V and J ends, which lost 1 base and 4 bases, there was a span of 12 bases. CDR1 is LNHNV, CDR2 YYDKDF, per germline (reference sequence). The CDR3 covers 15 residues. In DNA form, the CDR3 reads TGTGCCACCAGCAGAGGTCTAGCTTCGGCAGATACGCAGTATTTT. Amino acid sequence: CATSRGLASADTQYF.

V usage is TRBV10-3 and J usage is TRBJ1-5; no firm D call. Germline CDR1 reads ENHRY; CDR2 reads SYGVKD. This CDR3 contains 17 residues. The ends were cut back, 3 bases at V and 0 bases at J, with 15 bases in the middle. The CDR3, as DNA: TGTGCCATCAGTGAACGGGGTTCAGGAAATAGCAATCAGCCCCAGCATTTT. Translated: CAISERGSGNSNQPQHF.

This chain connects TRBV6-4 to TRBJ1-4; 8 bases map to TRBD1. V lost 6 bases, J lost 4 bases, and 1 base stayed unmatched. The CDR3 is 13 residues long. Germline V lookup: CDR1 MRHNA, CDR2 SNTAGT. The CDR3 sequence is CASRGTGNEKLFF. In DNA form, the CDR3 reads TGTGCCAGCAGGGGGACAGGTAATGAAAAACTGTTTTTT.

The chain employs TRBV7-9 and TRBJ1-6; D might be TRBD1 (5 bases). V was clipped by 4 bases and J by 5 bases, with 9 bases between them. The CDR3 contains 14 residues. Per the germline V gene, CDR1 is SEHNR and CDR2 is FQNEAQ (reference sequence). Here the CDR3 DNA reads TGTGCCAGCAGCTGGGGACGGGATAATTCACCCCTCCACTTT. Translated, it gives CASSWGRDNSPLHF.

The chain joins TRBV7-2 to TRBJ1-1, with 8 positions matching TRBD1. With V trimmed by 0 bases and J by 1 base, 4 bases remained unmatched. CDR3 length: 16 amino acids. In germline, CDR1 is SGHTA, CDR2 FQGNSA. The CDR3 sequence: CASSLAGTGSNTEAFF. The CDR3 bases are TGTGCCAGCAGCTTAGCGGGGACAGGATCGAACACTGAAGCTTTCTTT.

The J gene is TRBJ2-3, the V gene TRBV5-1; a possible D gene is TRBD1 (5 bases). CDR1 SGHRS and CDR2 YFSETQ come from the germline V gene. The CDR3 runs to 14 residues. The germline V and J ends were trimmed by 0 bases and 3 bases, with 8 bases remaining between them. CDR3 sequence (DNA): TGCGCCAGCAGCTTGGGACAGCTTACAGATACGCAGTATTTT. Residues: CASSLGQLTDTQYF. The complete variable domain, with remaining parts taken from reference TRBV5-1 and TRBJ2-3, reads KAGVTQTPRYLIKTRGQQVTLSCSPISGHRSVSWYQQTPGQGLQFLFEYFSETQRNKGNFPGRFSGRQFSNSRSEMNVSTLELGDSALYLCASSLGQLTDTQYFGPGTRLTVL.

The CDR3 bases are TGTGCCAGCAGTTACCGGACAGAAGATAGCAATCAGCCCCAGCATTTT. Protein product: CASSYRTEDSNQPQHF. The V and J genes are TRBV6-7 and TRBJ1-5; tentatively, D is TRBD1 (6 bases). TRBV6-7 is identified as an open reading frame with a role that is uncertain. The CDR3 spans 16 residues. With 2 bases removed from V and 0 bases from J, the gap between germline ends came to 11 bases.

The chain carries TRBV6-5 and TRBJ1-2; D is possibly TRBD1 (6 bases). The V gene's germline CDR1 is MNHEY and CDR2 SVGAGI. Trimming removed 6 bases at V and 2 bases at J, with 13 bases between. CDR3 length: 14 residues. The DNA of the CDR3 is TGTGCCAGCAGACCTGGACAGCTAAACTATGGCTACACCTTC. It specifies CASRPGQLNYGYTF.

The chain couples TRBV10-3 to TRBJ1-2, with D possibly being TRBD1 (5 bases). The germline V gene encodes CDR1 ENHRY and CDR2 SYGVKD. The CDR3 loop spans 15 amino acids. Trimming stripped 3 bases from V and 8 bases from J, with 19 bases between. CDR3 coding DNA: TGTGCCATCAGTGATCCCAGGGCCCCGGGGGGGGGCTACACCTTC. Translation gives CAISDPRAPGGGYTF.

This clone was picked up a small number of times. CDR3 loop: CASSRGVNEAFF. Here the CDR3 DNA reads TGTGCCAGTAGCCGAGGGGTGAATGAAGCTTTCTTT. The chain uses TRBV19 and TRBJ1-1, with a possible D match to TRBD1 (5 bases). Germline CDR1 reads LNHDA; CDR2 reads SQIVND (reference sequence). V gave up 6 bases and J gave up 7 bases, with 12 bases separating them. This CDR3 comprises 12 residues.